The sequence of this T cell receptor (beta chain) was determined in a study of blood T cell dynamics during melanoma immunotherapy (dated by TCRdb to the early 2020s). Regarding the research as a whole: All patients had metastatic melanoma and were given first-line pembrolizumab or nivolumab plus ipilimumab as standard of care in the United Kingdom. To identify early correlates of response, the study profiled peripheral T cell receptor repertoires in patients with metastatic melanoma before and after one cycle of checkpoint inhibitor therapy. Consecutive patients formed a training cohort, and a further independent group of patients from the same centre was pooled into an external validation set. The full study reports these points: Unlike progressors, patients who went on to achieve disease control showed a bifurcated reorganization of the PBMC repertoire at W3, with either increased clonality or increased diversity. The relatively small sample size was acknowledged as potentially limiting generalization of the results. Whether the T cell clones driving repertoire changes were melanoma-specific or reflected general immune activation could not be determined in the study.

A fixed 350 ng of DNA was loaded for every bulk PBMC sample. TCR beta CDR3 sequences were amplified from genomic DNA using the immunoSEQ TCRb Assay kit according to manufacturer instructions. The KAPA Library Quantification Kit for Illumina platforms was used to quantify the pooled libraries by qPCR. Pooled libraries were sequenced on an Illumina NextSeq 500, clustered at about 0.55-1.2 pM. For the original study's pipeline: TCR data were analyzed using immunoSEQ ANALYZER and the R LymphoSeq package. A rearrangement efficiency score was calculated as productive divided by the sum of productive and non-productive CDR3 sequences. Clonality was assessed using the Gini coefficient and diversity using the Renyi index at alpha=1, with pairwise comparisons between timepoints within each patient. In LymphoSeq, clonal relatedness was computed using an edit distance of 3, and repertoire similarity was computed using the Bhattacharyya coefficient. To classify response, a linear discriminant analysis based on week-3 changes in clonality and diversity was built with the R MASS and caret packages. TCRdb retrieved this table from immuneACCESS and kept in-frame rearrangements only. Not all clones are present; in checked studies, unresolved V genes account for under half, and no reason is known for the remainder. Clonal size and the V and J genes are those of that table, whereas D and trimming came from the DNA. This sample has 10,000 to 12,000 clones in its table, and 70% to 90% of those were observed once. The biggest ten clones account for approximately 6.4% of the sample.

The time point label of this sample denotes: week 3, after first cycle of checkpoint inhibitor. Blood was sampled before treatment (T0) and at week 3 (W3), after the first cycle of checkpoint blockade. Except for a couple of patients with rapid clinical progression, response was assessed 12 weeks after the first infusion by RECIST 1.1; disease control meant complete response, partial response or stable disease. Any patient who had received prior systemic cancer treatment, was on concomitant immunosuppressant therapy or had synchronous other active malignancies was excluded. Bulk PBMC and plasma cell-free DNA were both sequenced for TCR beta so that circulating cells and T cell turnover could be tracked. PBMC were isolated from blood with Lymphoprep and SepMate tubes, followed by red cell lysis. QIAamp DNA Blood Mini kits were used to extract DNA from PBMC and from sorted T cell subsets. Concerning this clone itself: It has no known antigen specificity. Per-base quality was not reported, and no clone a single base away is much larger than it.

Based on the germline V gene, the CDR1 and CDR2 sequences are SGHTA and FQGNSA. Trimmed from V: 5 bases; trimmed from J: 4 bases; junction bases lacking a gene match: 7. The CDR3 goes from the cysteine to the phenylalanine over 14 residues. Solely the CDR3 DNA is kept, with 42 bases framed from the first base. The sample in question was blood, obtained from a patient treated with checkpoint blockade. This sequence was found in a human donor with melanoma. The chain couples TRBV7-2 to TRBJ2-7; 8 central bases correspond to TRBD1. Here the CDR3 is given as CASSQRTGSYEQYF. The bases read TGTGCCAGCAGCCAAAGGACAGGGAGTTACGAGCAGTACTTC.